The T cell receptor (beta chain) under discussion was sequenced for a study of T cells in Graves' hyperthyroidism and ophthalmopathy. General study findings and limits: Also found in blood were most expanded thyroid clonotypes above 0.001. Ophthalmopathy stood apart from stable hyperthyroidism in a 13 V-J model.

TCR beta CDR3 regions were amplified from RNA transcripts. TCR CDR3 underwent first-round RT-PCR with the HTBI primer set. Via MiXCR, TCRdb re-called the multiplex PCR reads, giving one row per CDR3 protein. This table has around 350,000 distinct CDR3 sequences, approximately 14% appearing once. There are 15 residues in the CDR3. Germline V gene data show CDR1 as MNHEY and CDR2 as SMNVEV (reference sequence). V lost 2 bases and J lost 3; bases outside the gene matches: 3. Of note for this clonotype: Its antigen is unknown.

The sequenced material came from blood. The receptor was isolated from a woman under 30 with Graves' hyperthyroidism that later progressed to Graves' ophthalmopathy. The V call is TRBV27, the J call TRBJ2-7; TRBD2 agrees at 11 bases. The CDR3: CASSLTSGRIYEQYF. The CDR3 coding sequence is TGTGCCAGCAGTTTAACTAGCGGGAGAATCTACGAGCAGTACTTC.